A single sample is the source of the 18 T cell receptor beta chains below, sequenced in a study of untreated major depressive disorder. Study conclusions and caveats: Compared with controls, depressed patients showed more TRBV05-01 (Vbeta 5.1) usage in CD4+ T cells.

Their target antigens are unknown. Sequenced by immunoSEQ multiplex PCR; TCRdb stores in-frame clones only, minus some. The table lists approximately 15,000 clones, around nine tenths of them singletons. The specimen was CD4+ T cells from PBMCs. These receptors were collected from a woman in her twenties or thirties with major depressive disorder.

Points on this clone: This CDR3 is also generated by other DNA sequences in the sample. V and J are TRBV5-6 and TRBJ1-1, with 9 bases identical to TRBD1. This CDR3 contains 13 residues. CDR1 SGHDT and CDR2 YYEEEE come from the germline V gene. The trim removed 4 bases at V and 11 bases at J, leaving 9 bases unmatched. CDR3 DNA: TGTGCCAGCAGCCATCGGGACAGGGAGTTTGCTTTCTTT. It translates to CASSHRDREFAFF.

This rearrangement joins TRBV25-1 to TRBJ2-3; possibly TRBD1 or TRBD2 for D (6 bases each). With 5 bases removed from V and 2 bases from J, the gap between germline ends came to 14 bases. The CDR3 contains 15 residues. Germline lookup yields CDR1 MGHDK and CDR2 SYGVNS. The CDR3 sequence is CASSFRGLTTDTQYF. The CDR3 DNA reads as TGTGCCAGCAGTTTCAGGGGACTTACCACAGATACGCAGTATTTT.

The count of this clone is one. Its ends do not fully match the called genes, so a read error is possible. This rearrangement joins TRBV6-6 to TRBJ2-4; D gene unclear. Germline loops: CDR1 MNHNY, CDR2 SVGAGI (reference sequence). This CDR3 is built from 15 residues. The CDR3 DNA is TGTGCCAGCAGTTACTCGCAGGTAGCCAGAAACATTCAGTACTTC. This sequence encodes CASSYSQVARNIQYF.

The rearrangement links TRBV30 to TRBJ2-7, with D perhaps assigned TRBD1 or TRBD2 (6 bases each). Per germline, CDR1 GTSNPN and CDR2 SVGIG (reference sequence). The germline V and J ends were trimmed by 3 bases and 1 base, with 16 bases remaining between them. The CDR3 totals 15 residues. This CDR3 is CAWRGGQTASYEQYF. CDR3 DNA sequence: TGTGCCTGGAGGGGAGGACAGACTGCATCCTACGAGCAGTACTTC.

This chain uses TRBV7-9 with TRBJ2-7; 13 bases fit TRBD2. The V and J ends lost 1 base and 5 bases, in that order; junction bases with no gene match: 2. The CDR3 spans 15 residues. Germline CDR1 is SEHNR and CDR2 is FQNEAQ (reference sequence). CDR3 in amino acids: CASSLGTSGSNEQYF. The CDR3 DNA reads TGTGCCAGCAGCTTAGGGACTAGCGGGAGTAACGAGCAGTACTTC.

The gene calls are TRBV2 and TRBJ2-7, with 8 nucleotides matching TRBD1. Germline assignment: CDR1 SNHLY and CDR2 FYNNEI. CDR3 size: 14 residues. The junction had 8 bases not matched to a gene; V was cut back by 6 bases and J by 4 bases. CDR3: CASSGQGGRYEQYF. The CDR3 DNA sequence: TGTGCCAGCAGCGGACAGGGTGGTAGGTACGAGCAGTACTTC.

The chain has TRBV5-1 and TRBJ2-7; 7 bases fit TRBD1. The CDR3 totals 15 residues. CDR1 is SGHRS, CDR2 YFSETQ, per germline. Trimming at V came to 5 bases and at J to 2 bases, leaving 10 bases not matched to a gene. CDR3 sequence (DNA): TGCGCCAGCAGTCTCCGCGACAGGGTTGCCTACGAGCAGTACTTC. Translation: CASSLRDRVAYEQYF.

The chain joins TRBV6-6 to TRBJ1-2; D ambiguous. Trimming stripped 8 bases from V and 5 bases from J, with 12 bases between. This CDR3 contains 12 residues. Germline V gives CDR1 MNHNY, CDR2 SVGAGI (reference sequence). CDR3 bases: TGTGCCAGCGCCCCGTCAGAGTATGGCTACACCTTC. Protein: CASAPSEYGYTF.

The rearrangement joins TRBV12-5 to TRBJ2-3; D not resolved. The CDR3 sequence is 11 residues long. Germline-derived CDR1 and CDR2 are LGHNT and FRNRAP. V lost 6 bases and J lost 6, with 7 bases in between. CDR3 loop: CASGPKDTQYF. The CDR3 DNA reads TGTGCTAGTGGCCCCAAGGATACGCAGTATTTT.

The chain combines TRBV12-5 with TRBJ1-4; maybe TRBD1 (5 bases). Germline V gives CDR1 LGHNT, CDR2 FRNRAP. This CDR3 is 16 amino acids long. V lost 7 bases and J lost 7, with 22 bases in between. The CDR3 nucleotides are TGTGCTAGTGCCTCCACCTGGGGCGGGGTCGCTGAAAAACTGTTTTTT. Residues: CASASTWGGVAEKLFF.

The rearrangement joins TRBV5-1 to TRBJ1-1, with TRBD1 matching 7 bases. The germline CDR1 and CDR2 sequences are SGHRS and YFSETQ. The length of the CDR3 is 15 residues. The V and J ends lost 4 bases and 1 base, in that order; junction bases with no gene match: 7. CDR3 coding DNA: TGCGCCAGCAGCAAGCAGGGGGGGAAGAACACTGAAGCTTTCTTT. Translating it yields CASSKQGGKNTEAFF.

V and J are TRBV7-9 and TRBJ2-3; D may be TRBD2 (6 bases). The CDR3 contains 13 residues. The V and J ends lost 6 bases and 1 base respectively, with 8 bases between them. The germline CDR1 and CDR2 sequences are SEHNR and FQNEAQ (reference sequence). The CDR3 DNA reads TGTGCCAGCAGACCTAGCGGCACAGATACGCAGTATTTT. It encodes CASRPSGTDTQYF. Full variable domain (missing parts from reference TRBV7-9 and TRBJ2-3): DTGVSQNPRHKITKRGQNVTFRCDPISEHNRLYWYRQTLGQGPEFLTYFQNEAQLEKSRLLSDRFSAERPKGSFSTLEIQRTEQGDSAMYLCASRPSGTDTQYFGPGTRLTVL.

This chain links TRBV10-3 with TRBJ2-7; weak D call: TRBD2 (5 bases). The CDR3 covers 15 residues. V was shortened by 7 bases and J by 4 bases, with 20 bases between the two germline ends. Germline V gives CDR1 ENHRY, CDR2 SYGVKD. The CDR3 is CAITSGLEGAYEQYF. The CDR3 DNA reads as TGTGCCATCACCTCTGGACTCGAGGGTGCTTACGAGCAGTACTTC.

In DNA form, the CDR3 reads TGTGCCAGCAGCTTATCAGCGGACTACGAGCAGTACTTC. Its translation is CASSLSADYEQYF. The V and J genes are TRBV7-2 and TRBJ2-7, with D maybe TRBD2 (5 bases). This CDR3 comprises 13 residues. The V gene lost 2 bases and the J gene lost 3 bases, with 8 bases spanning the gap. Germline CDR1 reads SGHTA; CDR2 reads FQGNSA.

V gene TRBV7-2 combines with J gene TRBJ2-2; maybe TRBD2 (6 bases). Looked up from germline, CDR1 is SGHTA and CDR2 is FQGNSA. The germline V and J ends were trimmed by 0 bases and 1 base, with 6 bases remaining between them. This CDR3 is built from 15 residues. CDR3 loop: CASSLASGNTGELFF. CDR3 nucleotide sequence: TGTGCCAGCAGCTTAGCTAGCGGGAACACCGGGGAGCTGTTTTTT.

This rearrangement joins TRBV11-2 to TRBJ2-7, with TRBD2 as a possible D gene (5 bases). The CDR3 has 13 amino acids. Trimming cost V 4 bases and J 2 bases, with 9 bases left between them. Germline V gene lookup returns CDR1 SGHAT and CDR2 FQNNGV. Here the CDR3 reads CASSSAGAYEQYF. CDR3 bases: TGTGCCAGCAGCTCCGCCGGGGCCTACGAGCAGTACTTC.

The chain combines TRBV2 with TRBJ2-5; weak D call: TRBD1 (5 bases). The V end was cut by 5 bases, the J end by 5 bases, with 18 bases between. In germline, CDR1 is SNHLY, CDR2 FYNNEI. There are 15 residues in the CDR3. This CDR3 reads CASSITGPRMETQYF. The CDR3 nucleotides are TGTGCCAGCAGTATAACAGGCCCGCGGATGGAGACCCAGTACTTC.

The chain is built from TRBV27 and TRBJ1-4, with 7 bases matching TRBD1. The CDR3 consists of 13 residues. With 4 bases clipped from V and 10 bases from J, the junction kept 6 bases outside the gene matches. Germline CDR1 and CDR2: MNHEY and SMNVEV (reference sequence). This CDR3 is CASSSGTARKLFF. In DNA, the CDR3 is TGTGCCAGCAGTTCCGGGACAGCCAGAAAACTGTTTTTT.